The 21 T cell receptor beta chains below were found in one sample sequenced in a study of long-term antiretroviral therapy in people with HIV. Version v3.0 of the immunoSEQ assay was performed at survey level. Data came from immunoSEQ multiplex PCR; TCRdb stores just in-frame clones and leaves some out. This table holds 25,000 to 35,000 clones, around 96% found once. This sample comprised unsorted PBMCs, obtained about 6.6 years after starting antiretroviral therapy. The receptors here all came from a man aged 30-40 years with HIV.

This chain links TRBV19 with TRBJ2-1, with 11 bases matching TRBD1. Germline CDR1 and CDR2: LNHDA and SQIVND (reference sequence). This CDR3 has 15 residues. V was pared by 8 bases and J by 8 bases, with 11 bases of the junction left unmatched. Here the CDR3 DNA reads TGTGCCAGTGGGGCACCGGGACAGGGGGTCTATGAGCAGTTCTTC. Its protein product is CASGAPGQGVYEQFF.

This chain joins TRBV18 and TRBJ1-5; D is ambiguous. This CDR3 region has 13 residues. Germline lookup yields CDR1 KGHSH and CDR2 LQKENI. Trimming removed 6 bases at V and 0 bases at J, with 6 bases between. This chain's CDR3 is CASSPYSNQPQHF. The CDR3 bases are TGTGCCAGCTCCCCTTATAGCAATCAGCCCCAGCATTTT.

The rearrangement uses TRBV5-5 and TRBJ2-7, with a possible D match to TRBD1 (6 bases). This CDR3 spans 15 amino acids. Germline V gene sequence: CDR1 SGHKS, CDR2 YYEKEE (reference sequence). Trimming removed 0 bases from V and 7 bases from J, with 17 bases in between. CDR3 region: CASSLGLGAPREQYF. DNA of the CDR3: TGTGCCAGCAGCTTGGGGTTGGGGGCCCCCAGGGAGCAGTACTTC.

This rearrangement joins TRBV7-8 to TRBJ2-7, with 9 nucleotides matching TRBD1. V dropped 6 bases and J dropped 6; count of bases not matched to a gene: 6. The CDR3 consists of 13 residues. The germline V gene encodes CDR1 SGHVS and CDR2 FQNEAQ. The CDR3 DNA reads as TGTGCCAGCAGTGGGACAGGGCTCGCCGAGCAGTACTTC. Residues: CASSGTGLAEQYF.

This chain connects TRBV4-3 to TRBJ2-3, with D possibly TRBD1 on 6 matching bases. The CDR3 runs to 18 residues. In germline, CDR1 is LGHNA, CDR2 YSLEER. V was cut by 2 bases and J by 3 bases, with 21 bases left in between. The CDR3 spells CASSQMVGGPSRTDTQYF. The CDR3 DNA sequence: TGCGCCAGCAGCCAAATGGTTGGGGGCCCCTCACGGACAGATACGCAGTATTTT.

This chain joins TRBV6-5 and TRBJ2-5, with 7 bases lining up with TRBD2. The V and J ends lost 4 bases and 5 bases, in that order; junction bases with no gene match: 7. The length of the CDR3 is 14 residues. Per germline, CDR1 MNHEY and CDR2 SVGAGI. As DNA, the CDR3 is TGTGCCAGCAGTTCCTCGGCGGGAGCGGAGACCCAGTACTTC. Translated, it gives CASSSSAGAETQYF.

The gene calls are TRBV30 and TRBJ2-5; D uncertain. CDR3 length equals 13 residues. Germline V gene sequence: CDR1 GTSNPN, CDR2 SVGIG (reference sequence). Trimming took 3 bases from V and 5 from J, leaving 13 bases between them. CDR3 amino acids: CAWSPDPRETQYF. CDR3 bases: TGTGCCTGGAGCCCTGACCCACGGGAGACCCAGTACTTC.

This clone was detected only once. The rearrangement joins TRBV2 to TRBJ2-1; D not resolved. Germline CDR1 is SNHLY and CDR2 is FYNNEI. V shed 5 bases and J shed 4 bases, with 9 bases lying between them. CDR3 length: 13 amino acids. DNA for the CDR3: TGTGCCAGCAGTACAGAGTCGTACAATGAGCAGTTCTTC. It specifies CASSTESYNEQFF.

The CDR3 here is CSVAEREETQYF. The CDR3, as DNA: TGCAGCGTTGCCGAACGGGAGGAGACCCAGTACTTC. The V gene is TRBV29-1, the J gene TRBJ2-5; a weak D match, TRBD2 (6 bases). The V gene lost 4 bases and the J gene lost 5 bases, with 11 bases spanning the gap. CDR3 length: 12 residues. CDR1 is SQVTM, CDR2 ANQGSEA, per germline.

V is TRBV27 and J is TRBJ2-5, with TRBD2 as a possible D gene (7 bases). The last part of the DNA fits TRBJ2-7 better; the J call may be wrong. The germline V gene has CDR1 MNHEY and CDR2 SMNVEV (reference sequence). The CDR3 is made up of 14 amino acids. DNA of the CDR3: TGTGCCAGCAAGGTGGGGGGGCCCTCCTACGAGCAGTACTTC. This sequence encodes CASKVGGPSYEQYF.

The J gene is TRBJ1-3, the V gene TRBV7-8; 7 bases match TRBD1. V dropped 7 bases and J dropped 7; count of bases not matched to a gene: 7. CDR1 is SGHVS and CDR2 is FQNEAQ in the germline V gene. The CDR3 loop spans 13 amino acids. The CDR3 nucleotides read TGTGCCAGCAAGGGGGCAGGGATGAACACCATATATTTT. Residues: CASKGAGMNTIYF.

V and J are TRBV11-2 and TRBJ1-1, with 7 bases aligning to TRBD1. The V segment lost 4 bases and the J segment 7 bases; nucleotides outside the gene matches: 12. The CDR3 spans 15 residues. Germline CDR1 reads SGHAT; CDR2 reads FQNNGV. CDR3 protein: CASSSRYRGVDEAFF. The CDR3 nucleotides are TGTGCCAGCAGCTCGAGATACAGGGGTGTGGATGAAGCTTTCTTT.

V is TRBV9 and J is TRBJ1-1; D is unresolved. With 4 bases removed from V and 6 bases from J, the gap between germline ends came to 16 bases. From germline, CDR1 is SGDLS and CDR2 YYNGEE. The CDR3 length is 14 residues. The CDR3 DNA reads as TGTGCCAGCAGCCCACTCAAGAAGGTGGCTGAAGCTTTCTTT. This codes for CASSPLKKVAEAFF.

This clone has just one count. This sequence joins TRBV2 and TRBJ2-7, with 9 bases that match TRBD2. The V and J ends lost 4 bases and 2 bases, in that order; junction bases with no gene match: 6. Germline lookup yields CDR1 SNHLY and CDR2 FYNNEI. CDR3 length equals 15 residues. CDR3 sequence reads: CASSGGTSRTYEQYF. The CDR3 DNA reads as TGTGCCAGCAGTGGGGGGACTAGCCGCACCTACGAGCAGTACTTC.

The chain combines TRBV7-3 with TRBJ2-1; D is unclear. Germline V gene lookup returns CDR1 SGHTA and CDR2 FQGTGA. Trimming took 5 bases from V and 10 from J, leaving 18 bases between them. The CDR3 extends over 14 amino acids. The CDR3 here is CASSPNAAPREQFF. CDR3 sequence (DNA): TGTGCCAGCAGCCCCAACGCCGCTCCGCGGGAGCAGTTCTTC.

This clone was observed a single time. The V call is TRBV12-5, the J call TRBJ2-7; D is perhaps TRBD1 or TRBD2 (6 bases each). This CDR3 comprises 15 residues. The V end lost 6 bases, the J end lost 4 bases, and 19 bases lay between the germline ends. Looked up from germline, CDR1 is LGHNT and CDR2 is FRNRAP. The CDR3 region has the DNA TGTGCTAGTGGCCGGGGGACGGGGGCTGGGTACGAGCAGTACTTC. Translation: CASGRGTGAGYEQYF.

This clone was detected only once. The CDR3, as DNA: TGTGCCAGCGGCAAGGGACTAGACAGGAATGAGCAGTTCTTC. The encoded protein is CASGKGLDRNEQFF. V is TRBV6-6 and J is TRBJ2-1, with 8 bases fitting TRBD2. Losses at the gene ends were 8 bases for V and 7 bases for J; bases not matched to a gene: 10. The germline gives CDR1 MNHNY, CDR2 SVGAGI (reference sequence). The CDR3 runs to 14 residues.

This sequence joins TRBV19 and TRBJ2-7; the D is unclear. The CDR3 length is 12 residues. V dropped 2 bases and J dropped 3 bases, with 5 bases sitting between them. Germline lookup yields CDR1 LNHDA and CDR2 SQIVND (reference sequence). The CDR3 reads CASSIPGYEQYF. CDR3 nucleotides: TGTGCCAGTAGTATACCCGGCTACGAGCAGTACTTC. The entire variable domain, with the rest obtained from reference TRBV19 and TRBJ2-7, is as follows: DGGITQSPKYLFRKEGQNVTLSCEQNLNHDAMYWYRQDPGQGLRLIYYSQIVNDFQKGDIAEGYSVSREKKESFPLTVTSAQKNPTAFYLCASSIPGYEQYFGPGTRLTVT.

The gene calls are TRBV2 and TRBJ2-5; 11 bases line up with TRBD2. From germline, CDR1 is SNHLY and CDR2 FYNNEI. Germline trimming cut 8 bases from V and 0 bases from J; bases unmatched to any gene: 11. The CDR3 extends over 17 amino acids. The CDR3 region has the DNA TGTGCCAGCCTACCCCTCCGGACTAGCGGGTACCAAGAGACCCAGTACTTC. As protein: CASLPLRTSGYQETQYF.

V usage is TRBV19 and J usage is TRBJ2-1, with D unresolved. V dropped 0 bases and J dropped 2 bases, with 8 bases sitting between them. The V gene's germline CDR1 is LNHDA and CDR2 SQIVND (reference sequence). The CDR3 spans 15 residues. The CDR3 region is CASSIDGETYNEQFF. CDR3 bases: TGTGCCAGTAGTATAGACGGAGAGACCTACAATGAGCAGTTCTTC.

The chain recombines TRBV5-1 with TRBJ1-6; D might be TRBD1 (5 bases). This CDR3 contains 13 residues. Trimming took off 0 bases at V and 11 bases at J, with 9 bases between the two ends. Germline V gene data show CDR1 as SGHRS and CDR2 as YFSETQ. This CDR3 reads CASSLEQAAPLHF. The CDR3 bases are TGCGCCAGCAGCTTGGAACAGGCGGCACCCCTCCACTTT.